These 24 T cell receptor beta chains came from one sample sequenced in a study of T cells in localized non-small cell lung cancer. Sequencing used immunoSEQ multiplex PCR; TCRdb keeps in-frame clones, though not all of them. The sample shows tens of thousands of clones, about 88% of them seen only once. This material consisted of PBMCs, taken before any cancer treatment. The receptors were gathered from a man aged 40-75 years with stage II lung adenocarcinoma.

CDR3 DNA: TGCGCCAGCAGCTCTCTAGCGGGGGTATTAGAGACCCAGTACTTC. Amino acid sequence: CASSSLAGVLETQYF. The chain joins TRBV5-1 to TRBJ2-5; 10 bases align to TRBD2. The CDR3 consists of 15 residues. Trimming removed 3 bases from V and 4 bases from J; junction bases left unmatched: 6. Germline V gene sequence: CDR1 SGHRS, CDR2 YFSETQ.

The CDR3 here is CASREDYSNQPQHF. DNA for the CDR3: TGTGCCAGTAGGGAGGACTATAGCAATCAGCCCCAGCATTTT. The chain links TRBV19 to TRBJ1-5, with D hard to call. V gave up 6 bases and J gave up 0 bases, with 9 bases separating them. CDR1 and CDR2 from the germline V gene are LNHDA and SQIVND (reference sequence). The CDR3 is made up of 14 amino acids.

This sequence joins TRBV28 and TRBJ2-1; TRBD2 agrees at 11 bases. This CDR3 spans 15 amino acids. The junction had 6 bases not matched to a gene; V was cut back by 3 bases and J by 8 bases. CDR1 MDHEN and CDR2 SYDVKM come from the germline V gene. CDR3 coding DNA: TGTGCCAGCAGTTTTTATAGCGGGGGGGCGTATGAGCAGTTCTTC. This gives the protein CASSFYSGGAYEQFF.

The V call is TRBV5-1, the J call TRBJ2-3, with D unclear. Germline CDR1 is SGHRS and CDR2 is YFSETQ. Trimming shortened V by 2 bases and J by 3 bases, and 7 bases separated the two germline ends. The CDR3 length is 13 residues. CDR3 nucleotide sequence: TGCGCCAGCAGCTTCGACTCAACAGATACGCAGTATTTT. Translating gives CASSFDSTDTQYF.

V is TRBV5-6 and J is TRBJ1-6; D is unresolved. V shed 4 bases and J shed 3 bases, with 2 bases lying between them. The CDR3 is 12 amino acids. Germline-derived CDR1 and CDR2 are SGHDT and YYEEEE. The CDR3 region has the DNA TGTGCCAGCAGCAACTATAATTCACCCCTCCACTTT. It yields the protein CASSNYNSPLHF.

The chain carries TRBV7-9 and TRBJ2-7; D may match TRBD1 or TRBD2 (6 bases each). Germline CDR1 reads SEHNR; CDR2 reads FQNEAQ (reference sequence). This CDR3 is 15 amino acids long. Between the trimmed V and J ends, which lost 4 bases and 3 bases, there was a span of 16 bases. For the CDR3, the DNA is TGTGCCAGCAGCTCGGACAGCCTGGGACTCTACGAGCAGTACTTC. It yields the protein CASSSDSLGLYEQYF.

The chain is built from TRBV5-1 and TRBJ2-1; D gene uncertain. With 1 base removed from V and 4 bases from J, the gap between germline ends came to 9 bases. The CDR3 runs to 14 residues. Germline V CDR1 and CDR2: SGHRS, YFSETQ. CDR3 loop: CASSLTDGYNEQFF. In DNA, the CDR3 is TGCGCCAGCAGCTTGACGGACGGTTACAATGAGCAGTTCTTC.

As DNA, the CDR3 is TGCAGCGTTCGAACAGACAACTATGGCTACACCTTC. Protein sequence: CSVRTDNYGYTF. The chain is built from TRBV29-1 and TRBJ1-2; D is undetermined. V lost 5 bases and J lost 2, with 9 bases in between. CDR3 length: 12 residues. In germline, CDR1 is SQVTM, CDR2 ANQGSEA.

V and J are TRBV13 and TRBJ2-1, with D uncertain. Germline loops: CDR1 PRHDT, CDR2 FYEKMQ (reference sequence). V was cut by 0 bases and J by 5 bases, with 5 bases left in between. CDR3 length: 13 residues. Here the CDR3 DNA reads TGTGCCAGCAGCTTAGGGCTGAACAATGAGCAGTTCTTC. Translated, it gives CASSLGLNNEQFF.

CDR3 residues: CASSLSGDIYGYTF. CDR3 bases: TGTGCCAGCAGTTTATCCGGGGACATCTATGGCTACACCTTC. The gene calls are TRBV27 and TRBJ1-2, with D possibly matching TRBD1 (6 bases). The germline V and J ends were trimmed by 0 bases and 4 bases, with 9 bases remaining between them. Germline V gene lookup returns CDR1 MNHEY and CDR2 SMNVEV (reference sequence). The CDR3 spans 14 residues.

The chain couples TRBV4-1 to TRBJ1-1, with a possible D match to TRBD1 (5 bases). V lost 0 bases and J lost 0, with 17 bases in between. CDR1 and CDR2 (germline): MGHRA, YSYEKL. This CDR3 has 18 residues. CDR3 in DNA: TGCGCCAGCAGCCAAGATGGGGGAACTAATCGGATGAACACTGAAGCTTTCTTT. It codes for CASSQDGGTNRMNTEAFF.

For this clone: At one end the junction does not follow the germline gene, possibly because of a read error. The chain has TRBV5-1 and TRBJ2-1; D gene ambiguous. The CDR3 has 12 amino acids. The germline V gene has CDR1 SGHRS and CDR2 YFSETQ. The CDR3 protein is CASSFLSNGQFF. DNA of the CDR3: TGCGCCAGCAGCTTTTTAAGCAATGGGCAGTTCTTC.

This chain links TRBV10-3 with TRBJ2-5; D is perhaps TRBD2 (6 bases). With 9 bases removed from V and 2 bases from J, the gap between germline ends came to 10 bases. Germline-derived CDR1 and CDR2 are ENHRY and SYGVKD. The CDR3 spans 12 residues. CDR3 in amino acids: CAISSGQETQYF. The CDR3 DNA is TGTGCCATATCCAGCGGGCAAGAGACCCAGTACTTC.

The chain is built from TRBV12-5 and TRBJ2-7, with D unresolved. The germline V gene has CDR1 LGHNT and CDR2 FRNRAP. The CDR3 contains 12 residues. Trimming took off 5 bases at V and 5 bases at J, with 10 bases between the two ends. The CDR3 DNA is TGTGCTAGTGGTCCACGTCCGGACGAGCAGTACTTC. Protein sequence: CASGPRPDEQYF.

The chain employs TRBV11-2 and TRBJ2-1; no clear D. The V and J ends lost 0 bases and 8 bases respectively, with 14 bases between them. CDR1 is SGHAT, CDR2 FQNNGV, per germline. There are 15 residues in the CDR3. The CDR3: CASSLDRGWFDEQFF. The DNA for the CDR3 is TGTGCCAGCAGCTTAGATCGAGGTTGGTTCGATGAGCAGTTCTTC.

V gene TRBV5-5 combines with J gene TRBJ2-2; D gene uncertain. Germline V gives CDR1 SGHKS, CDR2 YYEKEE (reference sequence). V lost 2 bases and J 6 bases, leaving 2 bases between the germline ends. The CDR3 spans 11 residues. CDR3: CASSFPGELFF. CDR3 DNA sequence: TGTGCCAGCAGCTTTCCCGGGGAGCTGTTTTTT.

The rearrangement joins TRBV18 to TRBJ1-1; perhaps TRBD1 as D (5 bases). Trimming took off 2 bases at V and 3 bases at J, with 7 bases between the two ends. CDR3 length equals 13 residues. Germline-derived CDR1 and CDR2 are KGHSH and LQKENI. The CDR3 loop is CASSPGQDTEAFF. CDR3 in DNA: TGTGCCAGCTCACCAGGACAAGACACTGAAGCTTTCTTT.

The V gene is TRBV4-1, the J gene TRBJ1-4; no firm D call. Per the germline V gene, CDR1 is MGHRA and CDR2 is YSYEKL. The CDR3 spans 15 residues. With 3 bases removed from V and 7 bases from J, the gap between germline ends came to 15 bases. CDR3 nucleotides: TGCGCCAGCAGCCATAACATTAGGACGGGTGAAAAACTGTTTTTT. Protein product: CASSHNIRTGEKLFF.

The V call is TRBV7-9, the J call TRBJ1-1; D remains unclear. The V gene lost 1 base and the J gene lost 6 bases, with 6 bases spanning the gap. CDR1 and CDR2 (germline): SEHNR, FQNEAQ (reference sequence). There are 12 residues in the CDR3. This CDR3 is CASSLGGPEAFF. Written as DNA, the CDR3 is TGTGCCAGCAGCTTAGGAGGGCCTGAAGCTTTCTTT. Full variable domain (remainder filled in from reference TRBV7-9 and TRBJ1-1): DTGVSQNPRHKITKRGQNVTFRCDPISEHNRLYWYRQTLGQGPEFLTYFQNEAQLEKSRLLSDRFSAERPKGSFSTLEIQRTEQGDSAMYLCASSLGGPEAFFGQGTRLTVV.

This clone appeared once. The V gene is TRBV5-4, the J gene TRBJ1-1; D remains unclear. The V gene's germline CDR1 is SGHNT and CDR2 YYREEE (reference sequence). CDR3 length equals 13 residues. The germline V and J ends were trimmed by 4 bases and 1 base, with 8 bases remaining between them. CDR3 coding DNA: TGTGCCAGCAGCGTTAGGCCGAACACTGAAGCTTTCTTT. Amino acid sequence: CASSVRPNTEAFF.

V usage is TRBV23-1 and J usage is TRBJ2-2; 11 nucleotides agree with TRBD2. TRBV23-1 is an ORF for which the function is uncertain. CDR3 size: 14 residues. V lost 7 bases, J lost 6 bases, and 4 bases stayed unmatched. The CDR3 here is CASTSSGGSGELFF. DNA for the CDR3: TGCGCCAGCACCTCTAGCGGGGGGTCCGGGGAGCTGTTTTTT.

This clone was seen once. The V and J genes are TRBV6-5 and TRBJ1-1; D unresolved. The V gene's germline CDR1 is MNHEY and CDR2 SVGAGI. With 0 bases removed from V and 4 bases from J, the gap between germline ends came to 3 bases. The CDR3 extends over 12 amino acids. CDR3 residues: CASSYSATEAFF. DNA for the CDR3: TGTGCCAGCAGTTACTCGGCCACTGAAGCTTTCTTT.

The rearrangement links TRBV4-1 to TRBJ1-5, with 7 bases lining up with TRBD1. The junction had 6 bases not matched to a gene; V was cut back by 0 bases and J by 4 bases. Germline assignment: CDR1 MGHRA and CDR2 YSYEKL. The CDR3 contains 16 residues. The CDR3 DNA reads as TGCGCCAGCAGCCAAGAAGCAGGGGGGATAAATCAGCCCCAGCATTTT. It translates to CASSQEAGGINQPQHF.

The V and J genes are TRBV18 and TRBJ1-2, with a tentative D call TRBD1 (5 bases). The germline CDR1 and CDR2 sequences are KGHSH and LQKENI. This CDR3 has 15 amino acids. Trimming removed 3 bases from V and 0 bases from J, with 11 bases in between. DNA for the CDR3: TGTGCCAGCTCACCGGACACTGTAGCTAACTATGGCTACACCTTC. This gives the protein CASSPDTVANYGYTF.